The present TCR beta chain was sequenced within a study of post-analysis software for immune sequencing data. Across the study: Both relapsing-remitting and secondary progressive multiple sclerosis featured among the disease courses, as did progressive-relapsing multiple sclerosis.

Note on this clonotype: What it recognizes is unknown.

This CDR3 contains 13 residues. The study's findings and limits: Patients had higher frequencies than controls of four to six TRBV segments, including TRBV5-6, TRBV5-1 and TRBV20-1. Samples from a shared batch, those prepared together, strongly co-clustered by F measure. Comparison with controls showed significantly lower normalized Chao1 diversity in multiple sclerosis patients.

TCR beta cDNA libraries included unique molecular identifiers. Roughly 450,000 cDNA molecules were recovered from an input of roughly 0.85 to 10 million T cells. Each CDR3 protein gets one entry after TCRdb re-called the PCR reads with MiXCR. The data hold roughly 400,000 distinct CDR3 sequences, with 30% to 40% observed a single time. Sequencing used blood. The receptor comes from a girl aged 2 to 9 with multiple sclerosis. The V and J genes are TRBV21-1 and TRBJ1-2. TRBV21-1 is a listed pseudogene. The CDR3 protein is CASIGMADYGYTF. CDR3 DNA: TGTGCCAGCATAGGGATGGCGGACTATGGCTACACCTTC.